These 26 T cell receptor beta chains originate from one sample sequenced in a study of blood T cell repertoires in COVID-19. TCRdb's table, derived via immunoSEQ multiplex PCR, lists solely in-frame clones and lacks some. The sample includes some 180,000 clones, 80% to 90% of them seen just once. Sequencing input: peripheral blood. The receptors were gathered from a woman in her 40s with COVID-19, enrolled during active disease.

This clone was detected once. CDR3 loop: CASSLFSGGEKLFF. The CDR3 DNA reads as TGTGCCAGCAGTTTATTTTCTGGGGGCGAAAAACTGTTTTTT. The chain is built from TRBV27 and TRBJ1-4; D possibly corresponds to TRBD1 (6 bases). V was trimmed by 1 base and J by 8 bases, leaving 11 bases between them. This CDR3 region has 14 residues. Germline V gene lookup returns CDR1 MNHEY and CDR2 SMNVEV (reference sequence). The full variable domain, with the rest looked up from reference TRBV27 and TRBJ1-4, is EAQVTQNPRYLITVTGKKLTVTCSQNMNHEYMSWYRQDPGLGLRQIYYSMNVEVTDKGDVPEGYKVSRKEKRNFPLILESPSPNQTSLYFCASSLFSGGEKLFFGSGTQLSVL.

J is TRBJ2-1 and V is TRBV7-2; 8 bases fit TRBD2. The length of the CDR3 is 15 residues. The J segment lost 9 bases and the V segment lost 2 bases, leaving 9 bases of the junction unmatched. Germline V lookup: CDR1 SGHTA, CDR2 FQGNSA. Written as DNA, the CDR3 is TGTGCCAGCAGCTTAAGCGGGGGTAGTAATACTGAGCAGTTCTTC. Translated: CASSLSGGSNTEQFF.

The chain employs TRBV5-5 and TRBJ1-1; D may be TRBD1 (5 bases). This CDR3 region has 13 residues. V dropped 1 base and J dropped 1 base, with 5 bases sitting between them. Looked up from germline, CDR1 is SGHKS and CDR2 is YYEKEE (reference sequence). The CDR3 DNA is TGTGCCAGCAGCTTGCAGGGGAACACTGAAGCTTTCTTT. It yields the protein CASSLQGNTEAFF. The whole variable domain, remainder taken from reference TRBV5-5 and TRBJ1-1, is DAGVTQSPTHLIKTRGQQVTLRCSPISGHKSVSWYQQVLGQGPQFIFQYYEKEERGRGNFPDRFSARQFPNYSSELNVNALLLGDSALYLCASSLQGNTEAFFGQGTRLTVV.

V usage is TRBV2 and J usage is TRBJ2-7; D remains unclear. From germline, CDR1 is SNHLY and CDR2 FYNNEI. Trimming took 4 bases from V and 2 from J, leaving 6 bases between them. The CDR3 loop spans 12 amino acids. For the CDR3, the DNA is TGTGCCAGCAGTGGGCAACCCTACGAGCAGTACGTC. The encoded protein is CASSGQPYEQYV.

The chain links TRBV7-6 to TRBJ2-2, with a weak D call TRBD1 (6 bases). Germline V lookup: CDR1 SGHVS, CDR2 FNYEAQ. V lost 4 bases and J lost 3, with 15 bases in between. This CDR3 comprises 16 residues. In nucleotides, the CDR3 is TGTGCCAGCAGCTCGCCTCCCCCAGGGGACACCGGGGAGCTGTTTTTT. Encoded protein: CASSSPPPGDTGELFF.

J is TRBJ2-7 and V is TRBV7-9, with 10 bases fitting TRBD1. J gave up 5 bases and V 0 bases, and 10 bases lay outside the gene matches. The CDR3 extends over 17 amino acids. CDR1 is SEHNR and CDR2 is FQNEAQ in the germline V gene (reference sequence). The CDR3 DNA is TGTGCCAGCAGCTTAGCTCCAGGGACAGGGGATTTCAACGAGCAGTACTTC. Translation: CASSLAPGTGDFNEQYF.

The chain couples TRBV27 to TRBJ2-2; weak D call: TRBD2 (5 bases). V lost 3 bases to trimming and J lost 1 base, with 12 bases between them. CDR1 is MNHEY and CDR2 is SMNVEV in the germline V gene (reference sequence). The CDR3 totals 16 residues. This CDR3 is CASSLGRLENTGELFF. Written as DNA, the CDR3 is TGTGCCAGCAGTTTGGGGAGACTGGAGAACACCGGGGAGCTGTTTTTT.

This rearrangement joins TRBV6-1 to TRBJ2-7; D not resolved. CDR1 and CDR2 from the germline V gene are MNHNS and SASEGT. The CDR3 is 11 residues long. Trimming took off 3 bases at V and 6 bases at J, with 6 bases between the two ends. The CDR3 spells CASSDPGEQYV. In DNA form, the CDR3 reads TGTGCCAGCAGTGACCCCGGCGAGCAGTACGTC.

The chain is built from TRBV30 and TRBJ1-6; 10 bases map to TRBD1. This CDR3 is built from 16 residues. The junction had 10 bases not matched to a gene; V was cut back by 4 bases and J by 7 bases. Germline V lookup: CDR1 GTSNPN, CDR2 SVGIG (reference sequence). DNA for the CDR3: TGTGCCTGGACCACGACAGGGGGCAGCGGAAATTCACCCCTCCACTTT. Encoded protein: CAWTTTGGSGNSPLHF.

This chain connects TRBV7-2 to TRBJ1-2; 8 bases match TRBD1. The junction had 4 bases not matched to a gene; V was cut back by 0 bases and J by 4 bases. The CDR3 spans 15 residues. The germline V gene has CDR1 SGHTA and CDR2 FQGNSA. The CDR3 DNA reads TGTGCCAGCAGCTTAGCAGTCCAGGGGGCCTATGGCTACACCTTC. Protein product: CASSLAVQGAYGYTF.

The rearrangement links TRBV24-1 to TRBJ2-2; no clear D. Per germline, CDR1 KGHDR and CDR2 SFDVKD. The ends were cut back, 3 bases at V and 7 bases at J, with 5 bases in the middle. This CDR3 has 12 residues. The CDR3 region has the DNA TGTGCCACCAGTGATCTTAGCGGGGAGCTGTTTTTT. This codes for CATSDLSGELFF.

V usage is TRBV27 and J usage is TRBJ1-3; D unresolved. Looked up from germline, CDR1 is MNHEY and CDR2 is SMNVEV (reference sequence). Between the trimmed V and J ends, which lost 0 bases and 0 bases, there was a span of 6 bases. The CDR3 consists of 15 residues. The DNA of the CDR3 is TGTGCCAGCAGTTTATCCGGTAACTCTGGAAACACCATATATTTT. It is translated as CASSLSGNSGNTIYF.

This clone was detected a few times. The chain carries TRBV2 and TRBJ2-7; tentatively, D is TRBD1 (6 bases). The CDR3 is 13 residues long. The ends were cut back, 11 bases at V and 1 base at J, with 15 bases in the middle. Per the germline V gene, CDR1 is SNHLY and CDR2 is FYNNEI. The CDR3 coding sequence is TGTGCCTCTACACAGGACAGTTCCTACGAGCAGTACGTC. Protein product: CASTQDSSYEQYV.

The chain carries TRBV19 and TRBJ2-1, with D tentatively TRBD2 (5 bases). This CDR3 contains 14 residues. Germline lookup yields CDR1 LNHDA and CDR2 SQIVND (reference sequence). The V and J ends lost 7 bases and 0 bases respectively, with 10 bases between them. CDR3: CASKRSGSYNEQFF. The CDR3 bases are TGTGCCAGTAAGCGGAGCGGCTCCTACAATGAGCAGTTCTTC.

V and J are TRBV5-4 and TRBJ2-7; TRBD2 matches 7 bases. With V trimmed by 2 bases and J by 4 bases, 3 bases remained unmatched. Germline V CDR1 and CDR2: SGHNT, YYREEE (reference sequence). CDR3 length equals 13 residues. The CDR3 bases are TGTGCCAGCAGCTTCGGACTAGGTTACGAGCAGTACTTC. It encodes CASSFGLGYEQYF.

J is TRBJ1-2 and V is TRBV28; 7 nucleotides match TRBD1. CDR3 length: 15 residues. Germline V lookup: CDR1 MDHEN, CDR2 SYDVKM. Losses at the gene ends were 5 bases for V and 0 bases for J; bases not matched to a gene: 6. CDR3 DNA: TGTGCCAGCAGTGTCCGGACAGGAGCTAACTATGGCTACACCTTC. Translated: CASSVRTGANYGYTF.

The CDR3 region is CATSRDPARQPYNEQFF. The CDR3 region has the DNA TGTGCCACCAGCAGAGATCCGGCCAGGCAACCTTACAATGAGCAGTTCTTC. The chain employs TRBV15 and TRBJ2-1; D call uncertain. Germline assignment: CDR1 LNHNV and CDR2 YYDKDF (reference sequence). This CDR3 contains 17 residues. Trimming left V 0 bases short and J 4 bases short, with 16 bases between.

The rearrangement links TRBV5-4 to TRBJ2-2; 7 positions match TRBD1. V dropped 4 bases and J dropped 0; count of bases not matched to a gene: 3. Germline V gene sequence: CDR1 SGHNT, CDR2 YYREEE (reference sequence). The CDR3 is 15 amino acids. The CDR3 protein is CASSPTGTNTGELFF. In DNA form, the CDR3 reads TGTGCCAGCAGCCCGACAGGGACGAACACCGGGGAGCTGTTTTTT.

CDR3 sequence: CASSRDSSYEQYF. For the CDR3, the DNA is TGTGCCAGCAGCCGAGACAGCTCCTACGAGCAGTACTTC. The chain joins TRBV27 to TRBJ2-7; D is possibly TRBD1 (5 bases). Trimming cost V 6 bases and J 0 bases, with 9 bases left between them. The germline V gene has CDR1 MNHEY and CDR2 SMNVEV (reference sequence). This CDR3 has 13 amino acids.

The V call is TRBV2, the J call TRBJ2-5, with TRBD1 matching 9 bases. The germline V gene has CDR1 SNHLY and CDR2 FYNNEI. The CDR3 contains 14 residues. V was clipped by 5 bases and J by 4 bases; unmatched bases: 5. The CDR3 reads CASSKDRGGETQYF. The CDR3 DNA reads TGTGCCAGCAGTAAAGACAGGGGGGGAGAGACCCAGTACTTC.

V usage is TRBV5-4 and J usage is TRBJ1-1; D is perhaps TRBD1 (6 bases). V lost 2 bases and J lost 5, with 7 bases in between. Germline CDR1 SGHNT, CDR2 YYREEE (reference sequence). The CDR3 length is 12 residues. CDR3 DNA: TGTGCCAGCAGCTTTCAGGGGACTGAAGCTTTCTTT. Amino acids: CASSFQGTEAFF.

The table lists this clone with a count of one. The chain has TRBV6-6 and TRBJ2-5, with TRBD2 matching over 9 bases. Trimming at V came to 4 bases and at J to 4 bases, leaving 4 bases not matched to a gene. There are 14 residues in the CDR3. CDR1 MNHNY and CDR2 SVGAGI come from the germline V gene (reference sequence). The CDR3 nucleotides are TGTGCCAGCAGTTCTCCTAGCGGGGCAGAGACCCAGTACTTC. Its translation is CASSSPSGAETQYF.

The chain has TRBV29-1 and TRBJ2-3; weak D call: TRBD2 (6 bases). This CDR3 has 15 amino acids. V lost 1 base and J lost 0, with 11 bases in between. Germline values: CDR1 SQVTM, CDR2 ANQGSEA. CDR3 protein: CSVEGGITSTDTQYF. The DNA of the CDR3 is TGCAGCGTTGAAGGCGGGATTACTAGCACAGATACGCAGTATTTT.

This clone came up a few times. This chain connects TRBV19 to TRBJ1-5; 8 bases line up with TRBD1. The CDR3 sequence is 15 residues long. The ends lost 7 bases at V and 1 base at J; junction bases unmatched: 6. Per germline, CDR1 LNHDA and CDR2 SQIVND (reference sequence). The CDR3 here is CASNRQGLSNQPQHF. CDR3 DNA sequence: TGTGCCAGTAACCGACAGGGGCTAAGCAATCAGCCCCAGCATTTT. The variable domain in full, with the rest retrieved from reference TRBV19 and TRBJ1-5, is DGGITQSPKYLFRKEGQNVTLSCEQNLNHDAMYWYRQDPGQGLRLIYYSQIVNDFQKGDIAEGYSVSREKKESFPLTVTSAQKNPTAFYLCASNRQGLSNQPQHFGDGTRLSIL.

This clone was found once. The chain carries TRBV4-1 and TRBJ2-7, with D possibly being TRBD2 (6 bases). The germline gives CDR1 MGHRA, CDR2 YSYEKL. Trimming shortened V by 5 bases and J by 4 bases, and 15 bases separated the two germline ends. The CDR3 covers 14 residues. As DNA, the CDR3 is TGCGCCAGCAGCTCTGCGGGGAGTGGGTACGAGCAGTACTTC. Amino acid sequence: CASSSAGSGYEQYF.

V gene TRBV7-3 combines with J gene TRBJ2-1, with TRBD1 matching over 8 bases. The CDR3 sequence is 15 residues long. Looked up from germline, CDR1 is SGHTA and CDR2 is FQGTGA. The ends lost 5 bases at V and 5 bases at J; junction bases unmatched: 8. The CDR3 region has the DNA TGTGCCAGCAGCCCCCAAGGGACAGGCGACAATGAGCAGTTCTTC. This codes for CASSPQGTGDNEQFF.